This T cell receptor beta chain was found in a study of T-cell memory formation after mild COVID-19. On the study more broadly: There were largely donor-specific TCR clusters.

TCR alpha and TCR beta cDNA libraries carrying sample barcodes and UMIs were produced by 5'RACE using constant-segment primers. TCRdb independently ran MiXCR on the 5' RACE reads; one entry per CDR3 protein. The sample includes around 200,000 distinct CDR3 sequences, 9.5% to 10% of them seen just once. This clonotype was counted a few times. The CDR3 contains 15 residues. Germline trimming cut 5 bases from V and 3 bases from J; bases unmatched to any gene: 10. The sequence derives from a man aged 18 to 29 who had mild COVID-19 (a few samples of this study predate the infection). Cell type and time point are not known. This chain links TRBV12-3 or TRBV12-4 with TRBJ2-7; 7 bases fit TRBD2. The sample taken for sequencing was PBMCs or a T cell subset sorted from them (not recorded which). CDR3 in amino acids: CASSPGGTTLYEQYF. In DNA form, the CDR3 reads TGTGCCAGCAGTCCTGGGGGGACTACACTCTACGAGCAGTACTTC.